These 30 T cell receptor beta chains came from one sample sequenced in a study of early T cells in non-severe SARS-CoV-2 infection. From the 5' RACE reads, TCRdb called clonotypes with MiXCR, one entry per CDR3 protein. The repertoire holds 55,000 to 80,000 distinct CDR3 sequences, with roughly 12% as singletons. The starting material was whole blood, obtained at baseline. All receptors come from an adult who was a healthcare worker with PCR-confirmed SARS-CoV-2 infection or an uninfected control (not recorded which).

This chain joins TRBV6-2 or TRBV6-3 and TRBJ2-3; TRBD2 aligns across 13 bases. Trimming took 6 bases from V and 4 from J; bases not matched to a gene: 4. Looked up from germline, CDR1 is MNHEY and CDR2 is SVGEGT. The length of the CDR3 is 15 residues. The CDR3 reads CASSQGLAGADTQYF. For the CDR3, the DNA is TGTGCCAGCAGCCAAGGACTAGCGGGAGCAGATACGCAGTATTTT.

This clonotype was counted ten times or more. This CDR3 reads CASSQGSGPTGRKLFF. The CDR3 region has the DNA TGTGCCAGCAGCCAAGGCTCGGGCCCTACAGGACGAAAACTGTTTTTT. This chain links TRBV3-1 with TRBJ1-4; maybe TRBD1 (5 bases). With 1 base removed from V and 10 bases from J, the gap between germline ends came to 19 bases. The CDR3 has 16 residues. Germline loops: CDR1 LGHDT, CDR2 YNNKEL (reference sequence).

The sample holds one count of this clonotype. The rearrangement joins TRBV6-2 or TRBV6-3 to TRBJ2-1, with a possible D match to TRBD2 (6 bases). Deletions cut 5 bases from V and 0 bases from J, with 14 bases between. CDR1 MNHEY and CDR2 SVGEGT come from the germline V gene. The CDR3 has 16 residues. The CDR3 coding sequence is TGTGCCAGCAGTGACCAGGGACTGGACTCCTACAATGAGCAGTTCTTC. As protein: CASSDQGLDSYNEQFF.

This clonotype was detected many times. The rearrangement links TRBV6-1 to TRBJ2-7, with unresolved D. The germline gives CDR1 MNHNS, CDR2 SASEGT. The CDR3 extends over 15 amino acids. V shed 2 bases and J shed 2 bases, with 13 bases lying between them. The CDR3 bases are TGTGCCAGCAGTGAATCCGGCGCGGAGCCCTACGAGCAGTACTTC. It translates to CASSESGAEPYEQYF.

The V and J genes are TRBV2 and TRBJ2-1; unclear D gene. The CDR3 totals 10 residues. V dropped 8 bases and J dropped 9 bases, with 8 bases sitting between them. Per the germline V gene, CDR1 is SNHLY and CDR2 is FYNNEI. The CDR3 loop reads CASVSGEQFF. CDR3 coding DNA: TGTGCCAGCGTATCGGGTGAGCAGTTCTTC.

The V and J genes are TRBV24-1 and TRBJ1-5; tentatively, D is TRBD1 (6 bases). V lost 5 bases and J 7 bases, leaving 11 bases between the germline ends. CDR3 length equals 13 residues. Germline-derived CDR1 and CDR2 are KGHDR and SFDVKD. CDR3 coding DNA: TGTGCCACCAGTGGGGGGGCTTGGCAGCCCCAGCATTTT. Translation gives CATSGGAWQPQHF.

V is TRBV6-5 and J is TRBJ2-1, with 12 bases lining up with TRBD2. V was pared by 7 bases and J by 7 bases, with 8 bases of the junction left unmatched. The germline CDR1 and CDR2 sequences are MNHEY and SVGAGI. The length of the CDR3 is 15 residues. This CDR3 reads CASTPGGLAGNEQFF. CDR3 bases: TGTGCCAGCACCCCAGGGGGACTAGCGGGTAATGAGCAGTTCTTC.

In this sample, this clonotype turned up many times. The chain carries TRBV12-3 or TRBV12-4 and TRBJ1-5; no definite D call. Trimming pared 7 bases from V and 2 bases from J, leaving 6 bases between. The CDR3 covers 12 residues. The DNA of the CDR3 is TGTGCCAGCACTTATGGCAATCAGCCCCAGCATTTT. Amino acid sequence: CASTYGNQPQHF.

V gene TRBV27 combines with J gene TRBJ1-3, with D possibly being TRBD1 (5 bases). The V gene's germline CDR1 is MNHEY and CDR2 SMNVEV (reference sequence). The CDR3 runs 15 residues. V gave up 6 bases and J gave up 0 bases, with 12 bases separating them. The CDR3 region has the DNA TGTGCCAGCAGGTCGGGACGGAACTCTGGAAACACCATATATTTT. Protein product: CASRSGRNSGNTIYF.

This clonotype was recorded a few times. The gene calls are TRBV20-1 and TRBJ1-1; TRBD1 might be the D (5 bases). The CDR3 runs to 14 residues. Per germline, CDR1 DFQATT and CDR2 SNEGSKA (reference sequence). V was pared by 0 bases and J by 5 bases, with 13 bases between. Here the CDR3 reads CSAREGQGRTEAFF. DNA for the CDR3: TGCAGTGCTAGAGAGGGCCAGGGAAGAACTGAAGCTTTCTTT.

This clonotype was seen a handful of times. The CDR3 here is CASSQDSTGLKGYTF. CDR3 nucleotide sequence: TGCGCCAGCAGCCAAGATTCGACAGGTCTTAAGGGCTACACCTTC. The V gene is TRBV4-3, the J gene TRBJ1-2; tentative D call: TRBD1 (6 bases). CDR1 LGHNA and CDR2 YSLEER come from the germline V gene. The CDR3 contains 15 residues. The V gene lost 0 bases and the J gene lost 8 bases, with 16 bases spanning the gap.

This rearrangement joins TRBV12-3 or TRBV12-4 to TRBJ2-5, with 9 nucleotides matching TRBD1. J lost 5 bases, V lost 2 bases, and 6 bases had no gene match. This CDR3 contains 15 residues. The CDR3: CASSLWTGDGETQYF. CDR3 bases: TGTGCCAGCAGTTTATGGACAGGGGACGGGGAGACCCAGTACTTC.

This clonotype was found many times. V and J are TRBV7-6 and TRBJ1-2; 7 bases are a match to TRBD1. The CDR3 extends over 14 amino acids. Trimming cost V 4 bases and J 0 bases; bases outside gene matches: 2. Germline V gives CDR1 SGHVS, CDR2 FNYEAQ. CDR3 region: CASSYGQANYGYTF. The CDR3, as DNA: TGTGCCAGCAGCTACGGACAGGCTAACTATGGCTACACCTTC.

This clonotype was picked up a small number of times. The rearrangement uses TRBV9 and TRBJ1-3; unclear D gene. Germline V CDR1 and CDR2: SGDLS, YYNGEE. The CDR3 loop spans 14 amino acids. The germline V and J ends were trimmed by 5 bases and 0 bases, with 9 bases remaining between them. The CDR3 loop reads CASRAELSGNTIYF. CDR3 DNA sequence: TGTGCCAGCAGGGCGGAGCTCTCTGGAAACACCATATATTTT.

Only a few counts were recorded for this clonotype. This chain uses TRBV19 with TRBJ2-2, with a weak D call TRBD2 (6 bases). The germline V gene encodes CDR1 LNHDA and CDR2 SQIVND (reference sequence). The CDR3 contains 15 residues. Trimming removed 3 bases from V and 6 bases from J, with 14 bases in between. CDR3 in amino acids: CASSIRGDESGELFF. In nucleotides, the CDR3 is TGTGCCAGTAGTATTCGCGGGGACGAGTCCGGGGAGCTGTTTTTT.

The CDR3 nucleotides read TGTGCCAGCAGCTCCGTTGGGGGCTATGGCTACACCTTC. It codes for CASSSVGGYGYTF. The chain links TRBV7-2 to TRBJ1-2; D is possibly TRBD1 (5 bases). The germline gives CDR1 SGHTA, CDR2 FQGNSA. V was pared by 4 bases and J by 4 bases, with 10 bases between. The CDR3 loop spans 13 amino acids.

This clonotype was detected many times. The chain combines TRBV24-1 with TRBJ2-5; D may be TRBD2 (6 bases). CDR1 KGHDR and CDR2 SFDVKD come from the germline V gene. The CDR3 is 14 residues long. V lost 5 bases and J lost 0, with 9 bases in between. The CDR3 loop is CATSGLADQETQYF. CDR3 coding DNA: TGTGCCACCAGTGGATTAGCGGACCAAGAGACCCAGTACTTC.

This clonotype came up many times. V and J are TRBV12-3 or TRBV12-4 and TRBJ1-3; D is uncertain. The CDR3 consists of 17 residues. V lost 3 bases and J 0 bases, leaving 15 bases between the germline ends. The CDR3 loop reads CASSFVDEVRSGNTIYF. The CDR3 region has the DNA TGTGCCAGCAGTTTTGTTGATGAGGTTCGCTCTGGAAACACCATATATTTT.

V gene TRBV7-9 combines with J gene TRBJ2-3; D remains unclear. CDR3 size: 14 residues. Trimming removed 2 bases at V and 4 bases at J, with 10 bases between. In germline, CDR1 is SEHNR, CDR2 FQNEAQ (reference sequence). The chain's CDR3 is CASSLNSWADTQYF. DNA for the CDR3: TGTGCCAGCAGCTTAAATAGTTGGGCAGATACGCAGTATTTT.

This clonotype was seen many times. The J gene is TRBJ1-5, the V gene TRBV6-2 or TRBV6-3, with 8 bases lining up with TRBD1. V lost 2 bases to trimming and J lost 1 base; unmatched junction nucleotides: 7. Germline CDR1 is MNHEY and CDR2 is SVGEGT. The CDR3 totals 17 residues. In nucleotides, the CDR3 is TGTGCCAGCAGTTACCGGGCGACAGGGGCCAGCAATCAGCCCCAGCATTTT. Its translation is CASSYRATGASNQPQHF.

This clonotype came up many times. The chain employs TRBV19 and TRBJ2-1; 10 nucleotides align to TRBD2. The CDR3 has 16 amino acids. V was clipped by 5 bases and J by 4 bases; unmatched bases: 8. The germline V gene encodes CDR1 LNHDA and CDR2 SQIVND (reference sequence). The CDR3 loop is CASSFTGTSVYNEQFF. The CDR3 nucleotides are TGTGCCAGTAGTTTCACCGGGACTAGCGTTTACAATGAGCAGTTCTTC.

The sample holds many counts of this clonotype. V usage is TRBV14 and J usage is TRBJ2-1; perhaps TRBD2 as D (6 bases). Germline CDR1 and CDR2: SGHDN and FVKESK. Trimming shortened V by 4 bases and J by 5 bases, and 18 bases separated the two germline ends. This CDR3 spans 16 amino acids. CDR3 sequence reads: CASSLWDSPLNNEQFF. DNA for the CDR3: TGTGCCAGCAGCCTCTGGGACTCTCCTCTAAACAATGAGCAGTTCTTC.

The CDR3 bases are TGTGCCAGCAGCCCCAAGGGACAGGGGCTATCACCCCTCCACTTT. This encodes CASSPKGQGLSPLHF. The rearrangement links TRBV7-9 to TRBJ1-6, with 10 bases identical to TRBD1. This CDR3 has 15 amino acids. The ends lost 5 bases at V and 10 bases at J; junction bases unmatched: 8. Germline CDR1 and CDR2: SEHNR and FQNEAQ (reference sequence).

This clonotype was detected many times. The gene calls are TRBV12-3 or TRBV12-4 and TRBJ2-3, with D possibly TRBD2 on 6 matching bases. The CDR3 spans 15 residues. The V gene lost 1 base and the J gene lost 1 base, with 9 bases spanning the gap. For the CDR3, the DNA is TGTGCCAGCAGTTTAGGGACTACTGGCACAGATACGCAGTATTTT. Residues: CASSLGTTGTDTQYF.

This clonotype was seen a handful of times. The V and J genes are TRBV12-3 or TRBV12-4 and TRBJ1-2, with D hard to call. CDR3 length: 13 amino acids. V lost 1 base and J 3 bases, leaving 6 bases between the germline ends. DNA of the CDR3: TGTGCCAGCAGTTTAGACAGTCACTATGGCTACACCTTC. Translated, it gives CASSLDSHYGYTF.

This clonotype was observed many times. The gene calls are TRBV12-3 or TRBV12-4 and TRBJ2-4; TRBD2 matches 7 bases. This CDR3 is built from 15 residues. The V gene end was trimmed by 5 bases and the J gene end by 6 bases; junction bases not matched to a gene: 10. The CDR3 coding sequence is TGTGCCAGCAGTCCCCCGGGGAGGGCACCAAACATTCAGTACTTC. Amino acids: CASSPPGRAPNIQYF.

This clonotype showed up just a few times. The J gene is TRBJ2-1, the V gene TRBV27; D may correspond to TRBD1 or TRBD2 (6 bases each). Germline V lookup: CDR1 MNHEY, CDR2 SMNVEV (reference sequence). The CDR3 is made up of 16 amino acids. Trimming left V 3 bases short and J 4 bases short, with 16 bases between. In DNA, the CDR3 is TGTGCCAGCAGTTTTGGCGGAGGGGGTACTTACAATGAGCAGTTCTTC. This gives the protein CASSFGGGGTYNEQFF.

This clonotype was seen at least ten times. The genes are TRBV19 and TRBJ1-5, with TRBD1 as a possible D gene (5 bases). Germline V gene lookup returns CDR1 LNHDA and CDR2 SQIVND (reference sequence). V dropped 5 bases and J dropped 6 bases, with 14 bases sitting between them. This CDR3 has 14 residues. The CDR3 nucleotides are TGTGCCAGTAGTTCCCTCCAGGGCCTTCAGCCCCAGCATTTT. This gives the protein CASSSLQGLQPQHF. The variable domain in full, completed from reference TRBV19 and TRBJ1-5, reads DGGITQSPKYLFRKEGQNVTLSCEQNLNHDAMYWYRQDPGQGLRLIYYSQIVNDFQKGDIAEGYSVSREKKESFPLTVTSAQKNPTAFYLCASSSLQGLQPQHFGDGTRLSIL.

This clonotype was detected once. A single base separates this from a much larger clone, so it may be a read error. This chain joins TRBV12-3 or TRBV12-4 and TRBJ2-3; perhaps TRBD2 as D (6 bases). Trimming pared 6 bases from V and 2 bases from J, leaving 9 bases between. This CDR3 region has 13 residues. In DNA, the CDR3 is TGTGCCAGCAGCTGGGACTTCACAGATACGCAGTATTTT. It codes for CASSWDFTDTQYF.

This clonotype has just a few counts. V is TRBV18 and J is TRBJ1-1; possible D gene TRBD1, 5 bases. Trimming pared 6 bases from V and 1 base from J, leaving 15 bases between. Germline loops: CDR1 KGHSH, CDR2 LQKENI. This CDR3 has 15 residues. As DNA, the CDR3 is TGTGCCAGCTCCCACTCCGCAGGGTCGAACACTGAAGCTTTCTTT. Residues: CASSHSAGSNTEAFF.